These 12 T cell receptor beta chains were sequenced from one sample in a study of patients and donors after allogeneic stem cell transplantation. One entry per CDR3 protein, called by TCRdb with MiXCR from the RT-PCR reads. The sample yields approximately 200,000 distinct CDR3 sequences, less than 50% seen once. Sequencing used blood, either unsorted or a sorted T cell fraction (not recorded which). The receptors come from a human donor who was either an allogeneic HSCT recipient or a stem cell or donor lymphocyte infusion donor (not recorded which). It is not recorded whose cells these are; they may come from a transplant donor.

V and J are TRBV29-1 and TRBJ1-1; weak D call: TRBD1 (5 bases). V shed 7 bases and J shed 11 bases, with 14 bases lying between them. Per germline, CDR1 SQVTM and CDR2 ANQGSEA. The length of the CDR3 is 10 residues. CDR3 sequence: CSASGTRAFF. In DNA, the CDR3 is TGCAGCGCCTCTGGGACCCGGGCTTTCTTT.

This clonotype was seen a handful of times. This rearrangement joins TRBV29-1 to TRBJ1-4, with D perhaps TRBD1 (6 bases). V lost 7 bases and J 5 bases, leaving 14 bases between the germline ends. The CDR3 is made up of 13 amino acids. From germline, CDR1 is SQVTM and CDR2 ANQGSEA. The CDR3 coding sequence is TGCAGCGCTCAGGGGATCGTAAATGAAAAACTGTTTTTT. Translating gives CSAQGIVNEKLFF.

V is TRBV5-1 and J is TRBJ1-1; 7 bases line up with TRBD1. CDR1 SGHRS and CDR2 YFSETQ come from the germline V gene. The CDR3 has 15 amino acids. The trim removed 4 bases at V and 0 bases at J, leaving 6 bases unmatched. CDR3 bases: TGCGCCAGCAGCAACCGACAGGGAATGAACACTGAAGCTTTCTTT. Translation: CASSNRQGMNTEAFF.

This rearrangement joins TRBV6-6 to TRBJ1-1, with 7 bases aligning to TRBD1. This CDR3 region has 14 residues. The germline V gene encodes CDR1 MNHNY and CDR2 SVGAGI (reference sequence). J was trimmed by 9 bases and V by 9 bases; bases with no gene match: 16. CDR3 in amino acids: CASNRQDRTKQAFF. CDR3 bases: TGTGCCAGTAATAGACAGGACAGGACGAAACAAGCTTTCTTT.

The chain combines TRBV29-1 with TRBJ2-3, with 8 bases lining up with TRBD2. This CDR3 has 13 residues. V dropped 6 bases and J dropped 2; count of bases not matched to a gene: 4. Germline V gives CDR1 SQVTM, CDR2 ANQGSEA. The DNA for the CDR3 is TGCAGCGTCGGGACTAGTACCACAGATACGCAGTATTTT. Translation: CSVGTSTTDTQYF.

There are many counts of this clonotype. This chain connects TRBV12-3 or TRBV12-4 to TRBJ1-3; no firm D call. The CDR3 has 12 amino acids. Trimming removed 3 bases at V and 0 bases at J, with 0 bases between. The CDR3 nucleotides are TGTGCCAGCAGTTTCTCTGGAAACACCATATATTTT. This sequence encodes CASSFSGNTIYF.

This chain joins TRBV29-1 and TRBJ2-5, with a tentative D call TRBD2 (6 bases). CDR1 SQVTM and CDR2 ANQGSEA come from the germline V gene. The ends were cut back, 4 bases at V and 5 bases at J, with 11 bases in the middle. The CDR3 has 12 residues. This CDR3 reads CSVGAGIETQYF. CDR3 coding DNA: TGCAGCGTTGGGGCGGGGATCGAGACCCAGTACTTC.

This clonotype was detected a few times. V is TRBV12-3 or TRBV12-4 and J is TRBJ1-2; possible D gene TRBD1, 5 bases. Trimming left V 6 bases short and J 6 bases short, with 14 bases between. CDR3 length: 13 residues. CDR3 sequence (DNA): TGTGCCAGCAGGCCCGAAGGGGTCCATGGCTACACCTTC. Translated, it gives CASRPEGVHGYTF.

CDR3 in DNA: TGCAGCGTTGAGCAGACTCCAGGGGACGAGCAGTACTTC. The encoded protein is CSVEQTPGDEQYF. This rearrangement joins TRBV29-1 to TRBJ2-7; a weak D match, TRBD1 (6 bases). The ends were cut back, 3 bases at V and 5 bases at J, with 14 bases in the middle. CDR1 and CDR2 from the germline V gene are SQVTM and ANQGSEA. CDR3 length: 13 amino acids.

For this clonotype: Since no conserved phenylalanine or tryptophan closes the CDR3, a read error is the likely cause. This chain joins TRBV15 and TRBJ1-5, with 8 bases that match TRBD1. CDR3 length: 19 residues. From germline, CDR1 is LNHNV and CDR2 YYDKDF (reference sequence). V shed 1 base and J 0 bases; nucleotides not matched to a gene: 11. The CDR3 coding sequence is TGTGCCACCAGCAGAGTGCCCGGGACAGGACTTTATAGCAATCAGCCCCAGCATTTG. Amino acid sequence: CATSRVPGTGLYSNQPQHL.

The CDR3 DNA reads TGTGCCAGCAGTGAACGGGGACAGAATAATTCACCCCTCCACTTT. Amino acid sequence: CASSERGQNNSPLHF. This chain links TRBV9 with TRBJ1-6; TRBD1 agrees at 7 bases. The CDR3 is made up of 15 amino acids. CDR1 and CDR2 from the germline V gene are SGDLS and YYNGEE. V shed 5 bases, J shed 5 bases, and the junction held 7 bases outside the gene matches.

This clonotype has only one observation. In DNA, the CDR3 is TGCGCCAGCAGGGCGACCGGCAGCACAGATACGCAGTATTTT. Its translation: CASRATGSTDTQYF. The rearrangement links TRBV5-1 to TRBJ2-3, with D hard to call. The CDR3 runs 14 residues. Looked up from germline, CDR1 is SGHRS and CDR2 is YFSETQ. The ends were cut back, 5 bases at V and 0 bases at J, with 10 bases in the middle.